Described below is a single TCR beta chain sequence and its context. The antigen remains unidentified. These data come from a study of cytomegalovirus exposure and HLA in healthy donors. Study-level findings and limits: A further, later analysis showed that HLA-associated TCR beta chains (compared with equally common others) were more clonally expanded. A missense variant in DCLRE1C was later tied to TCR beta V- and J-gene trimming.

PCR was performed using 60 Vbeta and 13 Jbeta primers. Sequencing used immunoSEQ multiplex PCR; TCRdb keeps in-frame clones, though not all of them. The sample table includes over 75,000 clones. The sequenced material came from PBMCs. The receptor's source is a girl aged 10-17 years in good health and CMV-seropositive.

CDR3 in amino acids: CASSFWDRGYNEQFF. The DNA of the CDR3 is TGTGCCAGCAGCTTCTGGGACAGGGGCTACAATGAGCAGTTCTTC. The V and J genes are TRBV13 and TRBJ2-1, with 10 bases fitting TRBD1. The CDR3 length is 15 residues. V trimming: 3 bases; J trimming: 3 bases; junction bases outside the gene matches: 2. The germline CDR1 and CDR2 sequences are PRHDT and FYEKMQ (reference sequence).